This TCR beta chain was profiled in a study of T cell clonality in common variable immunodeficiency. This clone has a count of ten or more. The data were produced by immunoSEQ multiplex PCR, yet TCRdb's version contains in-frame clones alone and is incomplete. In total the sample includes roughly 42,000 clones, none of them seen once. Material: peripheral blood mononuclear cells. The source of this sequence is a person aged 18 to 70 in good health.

CDR3 bases read: TGTGCCACCGACCCCCAGCGGGGGGGCTACAATGAG. Translation: CATDPQRGGYNE. In full, the CDR3 reads CATDPQRGGYNEQFF. The V and J genes are TRBV19 and TRBJ2-1; 10 bases map to TRBD2. The read ends 3 residues early relative to the CDR3; the germline J gene fills the gap. The germline V gene encodes CDR1 LNHDA and CDR2 SQIVND (reference sequence). The J segment lost 3 bases and the V segment lost 10 bases, leaving 9 bases of the junction unmatched. The CDR3 runs 15 residues.